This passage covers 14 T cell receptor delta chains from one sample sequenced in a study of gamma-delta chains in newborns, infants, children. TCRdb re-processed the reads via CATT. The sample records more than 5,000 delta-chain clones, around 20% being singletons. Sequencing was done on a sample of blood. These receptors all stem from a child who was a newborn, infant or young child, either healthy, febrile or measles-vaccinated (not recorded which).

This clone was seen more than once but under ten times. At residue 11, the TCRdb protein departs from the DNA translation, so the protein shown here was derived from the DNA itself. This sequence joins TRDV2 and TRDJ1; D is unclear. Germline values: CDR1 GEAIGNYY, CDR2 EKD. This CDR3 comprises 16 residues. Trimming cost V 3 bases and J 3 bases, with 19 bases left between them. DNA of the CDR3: TGTGCCTGTGACCCATTGGTCGGGTTGTACGCCGATAAACTCATCTTT. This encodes CACDPLVGLYADKLIF.

The CDR3 reads CASRPSLVGKRLGDRGTDKLIF. CDR3 in DNA: TGTGCCTCCCGGCCCTCCCTAGTAGGGAAGCGACTGGGGGATAGAGGGACCGATAAACTCATCTTT. The chain recombines TRDV3 with TRDJ1; 11 bases match TRDD3. Germline matching of the DNA provided the J gene here, since TCRdb leaves it blank. Germline CDR1 and CDR2: TVYSNPD and GDNSRS (reference sequence). The V gene end was trimmed by 4 bases and the J gene end by 2 bases; junction bases not matched to a gene: 30. This CDR3 spans 22 amino acids.

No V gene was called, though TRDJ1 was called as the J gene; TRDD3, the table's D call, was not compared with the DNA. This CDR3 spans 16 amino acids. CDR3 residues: CALGDPAAPLRLRLIF. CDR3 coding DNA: TGTGCTCTTGGGGATCCCGCCGCTCCCCTACGACTGCGACTCATCTTT.

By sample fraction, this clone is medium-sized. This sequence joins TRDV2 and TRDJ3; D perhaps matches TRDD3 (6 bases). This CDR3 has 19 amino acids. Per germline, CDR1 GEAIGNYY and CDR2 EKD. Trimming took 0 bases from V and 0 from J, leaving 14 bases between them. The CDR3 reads CACDTVWGSSSWDTRQMFF. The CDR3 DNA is TGTGCCTGTGACACCGTGTGGGGGTCGAGCTCCTGGGACACCCGACAGATGTTTTTC.

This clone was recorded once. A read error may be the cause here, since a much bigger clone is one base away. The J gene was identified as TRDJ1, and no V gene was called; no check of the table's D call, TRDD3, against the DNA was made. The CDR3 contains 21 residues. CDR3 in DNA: TGTGCTCTTGGGGATTGCCTTCCTACGATGTTGGGGCCCTCTTACACCGATAAACTCATCTTT. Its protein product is CALGDCLPTMLGPSYTDKLIF.

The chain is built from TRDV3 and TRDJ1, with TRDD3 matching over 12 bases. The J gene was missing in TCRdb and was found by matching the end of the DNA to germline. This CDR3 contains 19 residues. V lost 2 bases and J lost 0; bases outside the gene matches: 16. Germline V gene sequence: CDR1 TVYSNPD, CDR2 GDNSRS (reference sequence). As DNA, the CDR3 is TGTGCCTTTTCTTCCTACACTGTACTGGGGGATACCTACACCGATAAACTCATCTTT. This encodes CAFSSYTVLGDTYTDKLIF.

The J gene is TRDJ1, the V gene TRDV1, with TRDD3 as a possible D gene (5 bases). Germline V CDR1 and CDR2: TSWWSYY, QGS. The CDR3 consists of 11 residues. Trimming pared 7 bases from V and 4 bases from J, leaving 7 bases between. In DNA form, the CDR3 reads TGTGCTCTTGTAGGGGGCGATAAACTCATCTTT. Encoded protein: CALVGGDKLIF.

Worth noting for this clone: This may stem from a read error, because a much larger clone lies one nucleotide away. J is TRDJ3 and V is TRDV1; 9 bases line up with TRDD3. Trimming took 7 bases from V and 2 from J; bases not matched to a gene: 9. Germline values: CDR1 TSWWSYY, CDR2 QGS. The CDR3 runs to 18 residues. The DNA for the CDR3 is TGTGCTCTTGCTGACACTGGGGGACACACCTGGGACACCCGACAGATGTTTTTC. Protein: CALADTGGHTWDTRQMFF.

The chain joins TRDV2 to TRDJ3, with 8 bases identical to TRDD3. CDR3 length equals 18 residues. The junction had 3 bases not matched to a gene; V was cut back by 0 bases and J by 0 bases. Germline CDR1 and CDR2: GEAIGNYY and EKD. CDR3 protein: CACDTAGGVSWDTRQMFF. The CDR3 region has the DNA TGTGCCTGTGACACCGCTGGGGGAGTCTCCTGGGACACCCGACAGATGTTTTTC.

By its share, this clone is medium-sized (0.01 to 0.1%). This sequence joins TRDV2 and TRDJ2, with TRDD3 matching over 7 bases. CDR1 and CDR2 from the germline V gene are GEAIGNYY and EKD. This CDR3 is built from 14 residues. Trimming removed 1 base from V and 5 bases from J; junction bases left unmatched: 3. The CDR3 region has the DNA TGTGCCTGTGACACGTGGGGGACCACAGCACAACTCTTCTTT. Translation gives CACDTWGTTAQLFF.

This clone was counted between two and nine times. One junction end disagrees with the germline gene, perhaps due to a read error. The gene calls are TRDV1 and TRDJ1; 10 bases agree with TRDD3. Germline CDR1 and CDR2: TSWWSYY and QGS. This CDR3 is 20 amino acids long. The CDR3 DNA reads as TGTGCTCTTGGGGCTCCTATGAGGACCCCTTGGGGGATACTTGGCGATAAACTCACCTTT. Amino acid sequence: CALGAPMRTPWGILGDKLTF.

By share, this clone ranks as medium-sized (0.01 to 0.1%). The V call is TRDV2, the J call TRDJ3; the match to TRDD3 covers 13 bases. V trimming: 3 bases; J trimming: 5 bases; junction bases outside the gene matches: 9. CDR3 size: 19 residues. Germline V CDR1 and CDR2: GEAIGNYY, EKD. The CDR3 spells CACDPLGDTPRRDTRQMFF. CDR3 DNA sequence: TGTGCCTGTGACCCACTGGGGGATACGCCGCGGCGGGACACCCGACAGATGTTTTTC.

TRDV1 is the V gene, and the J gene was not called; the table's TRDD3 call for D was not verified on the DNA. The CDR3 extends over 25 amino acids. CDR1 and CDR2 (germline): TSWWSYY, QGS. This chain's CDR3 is CAIGRISVTLTGGYGGTSYTDKIIF. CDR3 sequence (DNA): TGTGCTATTGGTAGGATTTCCGTAACCCTTACTGGGGGATACGGTGGGACGTCGTACACCGATAAAATCATCTTT.

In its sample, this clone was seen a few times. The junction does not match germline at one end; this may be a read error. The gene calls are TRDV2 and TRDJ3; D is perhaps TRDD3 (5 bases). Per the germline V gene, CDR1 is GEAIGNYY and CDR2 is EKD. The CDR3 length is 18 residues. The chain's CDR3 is CACDTGGPSSGDTRQMFF. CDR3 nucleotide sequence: TGTGCCTGTGACACCGGGGGGCCCAGCTCCGGGGACACCCGACAGATGTTTTTC.